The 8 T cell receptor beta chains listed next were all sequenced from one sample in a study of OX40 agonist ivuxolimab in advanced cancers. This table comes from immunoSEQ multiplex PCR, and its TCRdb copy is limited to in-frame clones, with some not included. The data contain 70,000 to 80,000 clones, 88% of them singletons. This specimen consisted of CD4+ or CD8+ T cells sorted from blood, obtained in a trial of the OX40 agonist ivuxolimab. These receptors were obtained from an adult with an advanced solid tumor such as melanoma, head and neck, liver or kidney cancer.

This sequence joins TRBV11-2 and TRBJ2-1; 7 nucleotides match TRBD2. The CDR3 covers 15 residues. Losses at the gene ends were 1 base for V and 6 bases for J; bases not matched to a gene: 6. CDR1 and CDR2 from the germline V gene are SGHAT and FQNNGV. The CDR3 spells CASSLAVAGANEQFF. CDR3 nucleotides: TGTGCCAGCAGCTTAGCGGTAGCGGGTGCCAATGAGCAGTTCTTC.

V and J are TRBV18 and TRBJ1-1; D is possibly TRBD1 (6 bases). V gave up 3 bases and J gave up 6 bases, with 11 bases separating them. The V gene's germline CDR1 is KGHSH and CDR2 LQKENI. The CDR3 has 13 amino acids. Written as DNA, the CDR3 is TGTGCCAGCTCACCTCAGGGGAATGCTGAAGCTTTCTTT. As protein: CASSPQGNAEAFF.

DNA of the CDR3: TGCGCCAGCAGCCAAACAGGGACAGGGGGCGAGACCCAGTACTTC. This translates into CASSQTGTGGETQYF. The genes are TRBV4-3 and TRBJ2-5, with 12 bases lining up with TRBD1. The CDR3 loop spans 15 amino acids. Germline-derived CDR1 and CDR2 are LGHNA and YSLEER. Trimming took 2 bases from V and 5 from J; bases not matched to a gene: 3.

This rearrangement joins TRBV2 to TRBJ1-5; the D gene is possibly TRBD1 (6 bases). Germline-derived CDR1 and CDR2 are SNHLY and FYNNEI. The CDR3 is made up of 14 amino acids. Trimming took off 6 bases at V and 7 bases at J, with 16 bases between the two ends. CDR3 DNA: TGTGCCAGCAGCGCTAACAGGGATCGACAGCCCCAGCATTTT. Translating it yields CASSANRDRQPQHF.

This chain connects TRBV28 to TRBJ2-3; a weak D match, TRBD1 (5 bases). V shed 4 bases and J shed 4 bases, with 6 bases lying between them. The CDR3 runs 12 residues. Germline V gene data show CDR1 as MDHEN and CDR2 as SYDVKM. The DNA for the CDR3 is TGTGCCAGCAGTTCGACAGCAGATACGCAGTATTTT. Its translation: CASSSTADTQYF.

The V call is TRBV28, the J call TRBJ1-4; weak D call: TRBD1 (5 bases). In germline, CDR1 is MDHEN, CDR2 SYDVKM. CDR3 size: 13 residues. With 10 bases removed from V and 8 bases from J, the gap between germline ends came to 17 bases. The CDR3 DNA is TGTGCCATCCCCGCAGGGTTTGGGGAAAAACTGTTTTTT. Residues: CAIPAGFGEKLFF.

CDR3 nucleotides: TGCGCCAGCAGCCAAATAGCGGGAGGGCGCGGCAATGAGCAGTTCTTC. Translating it yields CASSQIAGGRGNEQFF. This sequence joins TRBV4-1 and TRBJ2-1; 11 bases map to TRBD2. This CDR3 region has 16 residues. Germline assignment: CDR1 MGHRA and CDR2 YSYEKL. J gave up 6 bases and V 2 bases, and 6 bases lay outside the gene matches.

In DNA, the CDR3 is TGTGCCAGCAGCAAAGGGGGCGCGAACTATGGCTACACCTTC. Residues: CASSKGGANYGYTF. This sequence joins TRBV28 and TRBJ1-2; 7 nucleotides agree with TRBD1. The ends lost 6 bases at V and 2 bases at J; junction bases unmatched: 6. Looked up from germline, CDR1 is MDHEN and CDR2 is SYDVKM. The CDR3 is made up of 14 amino acids.